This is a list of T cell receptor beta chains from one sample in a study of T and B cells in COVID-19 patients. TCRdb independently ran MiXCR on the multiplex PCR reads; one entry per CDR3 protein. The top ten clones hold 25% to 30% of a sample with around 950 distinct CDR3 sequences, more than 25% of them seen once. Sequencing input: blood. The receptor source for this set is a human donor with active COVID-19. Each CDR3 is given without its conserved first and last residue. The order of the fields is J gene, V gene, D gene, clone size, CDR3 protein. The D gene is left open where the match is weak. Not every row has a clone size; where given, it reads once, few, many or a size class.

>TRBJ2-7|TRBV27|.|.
ASSFTLAGEQY
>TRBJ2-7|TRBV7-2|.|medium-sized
ASSLGAPEQY
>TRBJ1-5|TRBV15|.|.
ATGGQENQQQH
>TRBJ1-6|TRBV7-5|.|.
ISVPAAPWDRRAVSPLH
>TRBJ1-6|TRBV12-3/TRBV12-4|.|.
ASSDRRKSPLH
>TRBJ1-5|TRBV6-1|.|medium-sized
ASSDAAGARSNQPQH
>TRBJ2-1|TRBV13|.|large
ASSLEGGGVPEQF
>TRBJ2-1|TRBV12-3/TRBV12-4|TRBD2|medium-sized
ASSLADWLRGAYNEQF
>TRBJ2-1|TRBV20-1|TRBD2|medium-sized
SARLAGEYNEQF
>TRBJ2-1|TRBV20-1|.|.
SARPGMAINEQF
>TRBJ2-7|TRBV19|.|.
ASSSRGGGYEQY
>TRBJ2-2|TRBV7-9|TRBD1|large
ASSVPTTGAGELF
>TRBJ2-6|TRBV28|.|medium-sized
ASSLFGSGANVLT
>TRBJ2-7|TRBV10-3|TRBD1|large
AIKGTGTYEQY
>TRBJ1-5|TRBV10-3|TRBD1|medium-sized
AIRKEGQGHQPQH
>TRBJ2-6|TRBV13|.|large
ASSLEGAGANVLT
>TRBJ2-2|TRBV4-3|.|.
ASSHGGNTGELF
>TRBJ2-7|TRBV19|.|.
ASSPPYGTASYEQY
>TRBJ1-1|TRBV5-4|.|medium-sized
ASSYRALKGTEAF
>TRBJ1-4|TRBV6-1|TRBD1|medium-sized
ASSTGVNEKLF
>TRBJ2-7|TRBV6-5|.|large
ASSYSPVDEQY
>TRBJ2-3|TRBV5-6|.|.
ASSLRASRNTQY
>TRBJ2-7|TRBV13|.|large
ASSLEGGSSYEQY
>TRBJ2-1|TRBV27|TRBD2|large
ASRGTSGTLYNEQF
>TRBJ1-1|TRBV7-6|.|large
ASSLEHGGLRDTEAF
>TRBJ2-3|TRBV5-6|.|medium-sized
ASSLRASRDTQY
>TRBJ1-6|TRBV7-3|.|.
ASSLGRQVSLVGLGSPLH
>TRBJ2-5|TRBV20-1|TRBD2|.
SVHGRVGKETQY
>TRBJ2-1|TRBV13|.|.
ASSLEGGGPNEQF
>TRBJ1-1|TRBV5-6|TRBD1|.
ASSWGTVSAF
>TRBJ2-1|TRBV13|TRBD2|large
ASSVPTSGGPNEQF
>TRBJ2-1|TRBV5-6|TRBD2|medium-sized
ASSPGLAGGNEQF